This TCR beta chain was recovered during a study of neoadjuvant nivolumab and ipilimumab in lung cancer. The CDR3 has 13 amino acids. The V end was cut by 0 bases, the J end by 4 bases, with 7 bases between. CDR1 GTSNPN and CDR2 SVGIG come from the germline V gene (reference sequence). The repertoire was sequenced with immunoSEQ multiplex PCR; TCRdb's copy has only in-frame clones and lacks some. This table has some 26,000 clones, 75% to 85% appearing once. Sequenced here: tumor tissue, sampled after neoadjuvant nivolumab, alone or with ipilimumab, at or shortly before surgery. The TCR originated in an adult with non-small cell lung cancer. V usage is TRBV30 and J usage is TRBJ1-5, with D hard to call. CDR3 region: CAWSVPGNQPQHF. DNA of the CDR3: TGTGCCTGGAGTGTCCCCGGGAATCAGCCCCAGCATTTT.